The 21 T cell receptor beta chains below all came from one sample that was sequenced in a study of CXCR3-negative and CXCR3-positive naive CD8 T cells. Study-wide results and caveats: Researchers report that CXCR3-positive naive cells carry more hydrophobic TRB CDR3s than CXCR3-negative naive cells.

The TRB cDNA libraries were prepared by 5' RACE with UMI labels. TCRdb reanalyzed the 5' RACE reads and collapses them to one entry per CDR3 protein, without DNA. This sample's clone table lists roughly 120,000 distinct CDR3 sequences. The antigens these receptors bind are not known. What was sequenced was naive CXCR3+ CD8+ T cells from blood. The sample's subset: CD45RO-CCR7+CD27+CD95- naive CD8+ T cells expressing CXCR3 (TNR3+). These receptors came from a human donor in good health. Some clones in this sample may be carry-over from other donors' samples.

The CDR3 loop reads CASGLTGLNQPQHF. V gene TRBV27 combines with J gene TRBJ1-5; TCRdb lists TRBD1, though no DNA is available to test this call. The CDR3 runs to 14 residues. Per the germline V gene, CDR1 is MNHEY and CDR2 is SMNVEV (reference sequence).

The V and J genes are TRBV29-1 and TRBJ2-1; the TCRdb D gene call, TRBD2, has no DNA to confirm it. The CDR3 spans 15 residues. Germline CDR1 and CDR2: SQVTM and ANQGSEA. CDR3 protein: CSVEEAGYEKNEQFF.

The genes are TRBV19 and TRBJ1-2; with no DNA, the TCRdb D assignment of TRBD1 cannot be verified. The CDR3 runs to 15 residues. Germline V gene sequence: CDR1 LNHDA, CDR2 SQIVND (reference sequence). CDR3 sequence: CASRIGTGENYGYTF.

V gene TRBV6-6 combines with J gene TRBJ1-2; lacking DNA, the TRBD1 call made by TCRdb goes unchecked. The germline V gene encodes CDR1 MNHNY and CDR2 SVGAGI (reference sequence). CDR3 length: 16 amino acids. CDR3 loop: CASSYPLARVDYGYTF.

Here the CDR3 reads CASSSYSGDRNTEAFF. The chain is built from TRBV5-1 and TRBJ1-1; TCRdb proposes TRBD1, but this gene call is untestable without DNA. The CDR3 is 16 residues long. The germline V gene encodes CDR1 SGHRS and CDR2 YFSETQ.

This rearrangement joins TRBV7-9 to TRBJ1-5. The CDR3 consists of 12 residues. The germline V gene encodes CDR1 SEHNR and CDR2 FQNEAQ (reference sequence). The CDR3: CASSEDFWPQHF.

The CDR3 loop reads CASSSIPPSGRYSRGNVLTF. The rearrangement uses TRBV7-9 and TRBJ2-6; the TCRdb D gene call, TRBD2, has no DNA to confirm it. The CDR3 has 20 residues. Germline CDR1 is SEHNR and CDR2 is FQNEAQ (reference sequence).

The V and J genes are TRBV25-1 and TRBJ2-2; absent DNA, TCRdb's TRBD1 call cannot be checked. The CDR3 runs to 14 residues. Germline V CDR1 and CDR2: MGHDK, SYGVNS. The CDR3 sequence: CASRKTVNTGELFF.

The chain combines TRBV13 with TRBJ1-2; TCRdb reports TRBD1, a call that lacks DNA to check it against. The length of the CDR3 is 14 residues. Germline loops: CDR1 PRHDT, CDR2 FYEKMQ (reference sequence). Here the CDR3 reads CASSSRGINYVYTF.

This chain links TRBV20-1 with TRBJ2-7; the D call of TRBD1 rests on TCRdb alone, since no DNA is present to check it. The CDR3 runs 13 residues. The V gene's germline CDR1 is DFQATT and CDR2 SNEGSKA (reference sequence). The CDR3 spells CSARRTGSYEQYF.

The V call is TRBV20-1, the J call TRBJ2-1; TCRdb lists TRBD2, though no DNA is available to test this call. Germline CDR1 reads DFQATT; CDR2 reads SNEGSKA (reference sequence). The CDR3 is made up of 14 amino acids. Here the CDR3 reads CSARTSGDYNEQFF.

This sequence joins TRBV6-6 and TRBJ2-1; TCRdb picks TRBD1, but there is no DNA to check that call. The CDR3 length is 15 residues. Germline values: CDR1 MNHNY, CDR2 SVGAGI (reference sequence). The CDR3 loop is CASSYTGDLANEQFF.

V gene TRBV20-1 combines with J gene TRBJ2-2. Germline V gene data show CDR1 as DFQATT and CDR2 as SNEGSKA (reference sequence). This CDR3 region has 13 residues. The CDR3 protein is CSARPENTGELFF.

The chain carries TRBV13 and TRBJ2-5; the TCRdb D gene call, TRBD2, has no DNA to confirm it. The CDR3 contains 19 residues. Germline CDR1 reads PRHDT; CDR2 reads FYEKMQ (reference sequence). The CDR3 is CASSLGPGLAGRSAKEIDF. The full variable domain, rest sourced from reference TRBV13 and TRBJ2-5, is AAGVIQSPRHLIKEKRETATLKCYPIPRHDTVYWYQQGPGQDPQFLISFYEKMQSDKGSIPDRFSAQQFSDYHSELNMSSLELGDSALYFCASSLGPGLAGRSAKEIDFGPGTRLLVL.

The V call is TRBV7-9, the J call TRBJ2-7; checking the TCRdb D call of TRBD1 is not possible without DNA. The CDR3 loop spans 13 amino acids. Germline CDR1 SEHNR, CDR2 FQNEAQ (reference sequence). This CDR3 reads CASSQGASYEQYF. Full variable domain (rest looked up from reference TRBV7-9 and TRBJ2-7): DTGVSQNPRHKITKRGQNVTFRCDPISEHNRLYWYRQTLGQGPEFLTYFQNEAQLEKSRLLSDRFSAERPKGSFSTLEIQRTEQGDSAMYLCASSQGASYEQYFGPGTRLTVT.

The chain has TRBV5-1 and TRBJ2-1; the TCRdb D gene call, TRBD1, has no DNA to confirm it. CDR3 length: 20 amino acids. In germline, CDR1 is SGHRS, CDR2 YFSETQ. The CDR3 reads CASSFGTSGQVTTRGNEQFF. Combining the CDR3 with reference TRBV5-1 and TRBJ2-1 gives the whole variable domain KAGVTQTPRYLIKTRGQQVTLSCSPISGHRSVSWYQQTPGQGLQFLFEYFSETQRNKGNFPGRFSGRQFSNSRSEMNVSTLELGDSALYLCASSFGTSGQVTTRGNEQFFGPGTRLTVL.

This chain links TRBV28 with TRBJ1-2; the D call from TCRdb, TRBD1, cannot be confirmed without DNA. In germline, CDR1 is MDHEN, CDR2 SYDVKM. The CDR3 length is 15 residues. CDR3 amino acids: CASSSAPRGLGGYTF.

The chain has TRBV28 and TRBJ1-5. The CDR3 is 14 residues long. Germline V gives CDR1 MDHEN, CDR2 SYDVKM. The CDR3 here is CAGSLIYSNQPQHF.

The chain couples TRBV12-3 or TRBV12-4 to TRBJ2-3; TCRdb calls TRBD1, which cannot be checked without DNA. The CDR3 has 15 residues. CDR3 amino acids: CASTQTRGGTDTQYF.

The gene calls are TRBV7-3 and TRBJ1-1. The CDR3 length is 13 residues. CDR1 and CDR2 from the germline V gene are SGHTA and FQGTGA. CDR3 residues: CASSLPGETEAFF.

The CDR3 is CSARGEARRAYEQYF. The gene calls are TRBV20-1 and TRBJ2-7; TCRdb selects TRBD2, and the lack of DNA leaves this call unchecked. The germline V gene has CDR1 DFQATT and CDR2 SNEGSKA (reference sequence). The CDR3 runs 15 residues.